These 32 T cell receptor beta chains came from one sample sequenced in a study of identical twins. TCRdb re-analysed the 5' RACE reads in MiXCR, keeping a single row per CDR3 protein. The sample consists of nearly 900,000 distinct CDR3 sequences, roughly an eighth of them appearing once. Another study also made use of these data, one on yellow fever vaccine responses in identical twins.

Sequenced input: PBMCs. These receptors originate from a woman between 18 and 30 years old in good health.

There are a few counts of this clonotype. This chain links TRBV28 with TRBJ2-7, with 8 bases fitting TRBD1. The CDR3 is made up of 14 amino acids. V shed 6 bases and J 1 base; nucleotides not matched to a gene: 5. CDR1 MDHEN and CDR2 SYDVKM come from the germline V gene. The CDR3 region has the DNA TGTGCCAGCAGCCGACAGGGGAGTTCCTACGAGCAGTACGTC. This codes for CASSRQGSSYEQYV.

This chain uses TRBV12-3 or TRBV12-4 with TRBJ1-2; D ambiguous. With 4 bases removed from V and 7 bases from J, the gap between germline ends came to 10 bases. The CDR3 length is 12 residues. The CDR3 coding sequence is TGTGCCAGCAGTTGGCAAAGTGGTGGCTACACCTTC. Translated, it gives CASSWQSGGYTF.

The J gene is TRBJ2-7, the V gene TRBV4-1, with D possibly matching TRBD1 (6 bases). Looked up from germline, CDR1 is MGHRA and CDR2 is YSYEKL. The CDR3 has 15 residues. V was cut by 0 bases and J by 5 bases, with 14 bases left in between. CDR3 sequence: CASSQDRQGNDEQYV. The CDR3 DNA reads as TGCGCCAGCAGCCAAGATCGGCAGGGGAACGACGAGCAGTACGTC.

This clonotype showed up just a few times. J is TRBJ2-6 and V is TRBV27, with 7 bases fitting TRBD1. The CDR3 runs 17 residues. Germline-derived CDR1 and CDR2 are MNHEY and SMNVEV (reference sequence). V lost 5 bases to trimming and J lost 0 bases; unmatched junction nucleotides: 7. The CDR3 coding sequence is TGTGCCAGCAGTGGGGACAGAGATAGCTCTGGGGCCAACGTCCTGACTTTC. It translates to CASSGDRDSSGANVLTF.

This clonotype appeared many times. This chain links TRBV5-1 with TRBJ2-3, with TRBD1 as a possible D gene (5 bases). The germline V gene has CDR1 SGHRS and CDR2 YFSETQ. V shed 1 base and J shed 6 bases, with 12 bases lying between them. The CDR3 totals 14 residues. This CDR3 reads CASSLTGKGDTQYF. The CDR3 nucleotides read TGCGCCAGCAGCTTGACCGGAAAGGGGGATACGCAGTATTTT.

This clonotype was observed a handful of times. CDR3 protein: CASSIGQGNIQYF. The CDR3 DNA is TGTGCCAGCAGTATCGGACAGGGGAACATTCAGTACTTC. The chain links TRBV6-1 to TRBJ2-4; TRBD1 aligns across 9 bases. The junction had 3 bases not matched to a gene; V was cut back by 5 bases and J by 7 bases. The germline gives CDR1 MNHNS, CDR2 SASEGT. This CDR3 contains 13 residues.

The rearrangement joins TRBV3-1 to TRBJ2-2; the D gene is possibly TRBD2 (5 bases). Germline V CDR1 and CDR2: LGHDT, YNNKEL (reference sequence). The V and J ends lost 0 bases and 6 bases respectively, with 17 bases between them. The CDR3 is 17 residues long. CDR3 in DNA: TGTGCCAGCAGCCAAGACCACGAGGGCGCGTACCCCGGGGAGCTGTTTTTT. Translating it yields CASSQDHEGAYPGELFF.

There are a few counts of this clonotype. CDR3 sequence: CSARVLTGGKNIQYF. The CDR3 nucleotides read TGCAGTGCTAGGGTCTTGACAGGGGGCAAAAACATTCAGTACTTC. This chain connects TRBV20-1 to TRBJ2-4; TRBD1 matches at 9 bases. Germline V gene sequence: CDR1 DFQATT, CDR2 SNEGSKA (reference sequence). Trimming removed 3 bases from V and 3 bases from J; junction bases left unmatched: 6. The CDR3 extends over 15 amino acids.

This chain joins TRBV9 and TRBJ2-5; a possible D gene is TRBD1 (6 bases). Germline V gene data show CDR1 as SGDLS and CDR2 as YYNGEE. This CDR3 region has 15 residues. V was clipped by 1 base and J by 3 bases, with 13 bases between them. The CDR3 loop is CASSVSPGVEETQYF. CDR3 DNA sequence: TGTGCCAGCAGCGTATCGCCAGGGGTCGAAGAGACCCAGTACTTC.

This clonotype showed up just a few times. The chain recombines TRBV7-3 with TRBJ1-6, with TRBD1 matching 7 bases. The CDR3 is 14 residues long. Germline values: CDR1 SGHTA, CDR2 FQGTGA. V was clipped by 4 bases and J by 7 bases; unmatched bases: 4. CDR3: CASSSGQSNSPLHF. The DNA for the CDR3 is TGTGCCAGCAGCTCGGGACAGTCCAATTCACCCCTCCACTTT.

The chain joins TRBV18 to TRBJ2-7; 9 bases match TRBD1. Per germline, CDR1 KGHSH and CDR2 LQKENI. The CDR3 spans 18 residues. Germline trimming cut 2 bases from V and 6 bases from J; bases unmatched to any gene: 17. The CDR3 region has the DNA TGTGCCAGCTCACCATCGGGAGGTGAGGGACAGGGTAGGAGCGAGCAGTACGTC. Translating gives CASSPSGGEGQGRSEQYV.

The genes are TRBV12-3 or TRBV12-4 and TRBJ1-2, with TRBD1 as a possible D gene (5 bases). The germline V and J ends were trimmed by 1 base and 0 bases, with 9 bases remaining between them. The CDR3 extends over 15 amino acids. The CDR3 DNA sequence: TGTGCCAGCAGTTTAGATTTGACAGCTAACTATGGCTACACCTTC. It is translated as CASSLDLTANYGYTF.

The chain employs TRBV28 and TRBJ2-1; TRBD2 matches 8 bases. This CDR3 region has 16 residues. After removal of 2 bases from V and 5 bases from J, the junction contained 8 bases not matched to a gene. CDR1 is MDHEN, CDR2 SYDVKM, per germline. The CDR3 coding sequence is TGTGCCAGCAGTTTAGGTCGCTTAGCGGGGAACAATGAGCAGTTCTTC. Amino acids: CASSLGRLAGNNEQFF.

The sample holds many counts of this clonotype. The chain recombines TRBV4-1 with TRBJ1-6; D remains ambiguous. V was cut by 0 bases and J by 7 bases, with 13 bases left in between. Germline-derived CDR1 and CDR2 are MGHRA and YSYEKL. The CDR3 consists of 16 residues. CDR3 region: CASSQDRLGTNSPLHF. CDR3 nucleotides: TGCGCCAGCAGCCAAGATCGGCTGGGTACGAATTCACCCCTCCACTTT.

This clonotype has just a few counts. The CDR3 spells CASSQDSRRGIEQFF. CDR3 in DNA: TGTGCCAGCAGCCAAGATTCTCGTAGGGGGATTGAGCAGTTCTTC. The V and J genes are TRBV14 and TRBJ2-1; perhaps TRBD1 as D (6 bases). The germline V and J ends were trimmed by 0 bases and 9 bases, with 15 bases remaining between them. The CDR3 consists of 15 residues. Germline V CDR1 and CDR2: SGHDN, FVKESK.

This clonotype was seen repeatedly, ten times or more. V gene TRBV20-1 combines with J gene TRBJ1-1; D not certain. Germline-derived CDR1 and CDR2 are DFQATT and SNEGSKA (reference sequence). This CDR3 region has 11 residues. Trimming cost V 3 bases and J 1 base, with 3 bases left between them. CDR3: CSARGNTEAFF. Here the CDR3 DNA reads TGCAGTGCTAGGGGGAACACTGAAGCTTTCTTT.

In its sample, this clonotype was seen a few times. This chain joins TRBV20-1 and TRBJ2-7; the D gene is possibly TRBD1 (5 bases). The CDR3 is 15 residues long. Germline-derived CDR1 and CDR2 are DFQATT and SNEGSKA (reference sequence). The V gene lost 0 bases and the J gene lost 3 bases, with 15 bases spanning the gap. CDR3 sequence reads: CSARDQVQGRYEQYF. Here the CDR3 DNA reads TGCAGTGCTAGAGATCAGGTGCAGGGCCGCTACGAGCAGTACTTC.

The chain joins TRBV6-5 to TRBJ1-1, with a weak D call TRBD1 (5 bases). The CDR3 length is 14 residues. Per the germline V gene, CDR1 is MNHEY and CDR2 is SVGAGI. V was clipped by 2 bases and J by 3 bases, with 10 bases between them. CDR3 residues: CASSYSMGDTEAFF. The CDR3 bases are TGTGCCAGCAGTTACAGCATGGGGGACACTGAAGCTTTCTTT.

This clonotype has ten or more counts. This chain connects TRBV28 to TRBJ2-5; 9 positions agree with TRBD2. Germline V gene data show CDR1 as MDHEN and CDR2 as SYDVKM. The CDR3 covers 15 residues. After removal of 6 bases from V and 2 bases from J, the junction contained 7 bases not matched to a gene. CDR3 sequence (DNA): TGTGCCAGCAGGGGGGGGACTAGCAGACAAGAGACCCAGTACTTC. It translates to CASRGGTSRQETQYF.

The V gene is TRBV19, the J gene TRBJ2-3; D gene uncertain. V lost 10 bases, J lost 6 bases, and 11 bases lay in between. The CDR3 has 11 amino acids. The germline V gene encodes CDR1 LNHDA and CDR2 SQIVND (reference sequence). The CDR3 loop reads CATRLGDTQYF. CDR3 nucleotide sequence: TGTGCCACCAGGCTTGGGGATACGCAGTATTTT.

This clonotype occurred many times. The chain uses TRBV6-1 and TRBJ2-4; 10 nucleotides line up with TRBD1. CDR3 length: 17 amino acids. Trimming removed 5 bases from V and 6 bases from J; junction bases left unmatched: 13. Germline CDR1 reads MNHNS; CDR2 reads SASEGT. In DNA form, the CDR3 reads TGTGCCAGCAGTCCAACCTGGGACAGGGGATTCGGAAACATTCAGTACTTC. This codes for CASSPTWDRGFGNIQYF.

The rearrangement uses TRBV20-1 and TRBJ2-3; possible D gene TRBD2, 5 bases. Germline CDR1 and CDR2: DFQATT and SNEGSKA (reference sequence). Trimming stripped 6 bases from V and 8 bases from J, with 18 bases between. The CDR3 length is 13 residues. As DNA, the CDR3 is TGCAGTGCCGAACCGAGAGTGGCGGGTACGCAGTATTTT. Amino acids: CSAEPRVAGTQYF.

This chain connects TRBV20-1 to TRBJ1-5, with D perhaps TRBD1 (5 bases). The CDR3 runs 14 residues. The V and J ends lost 0 bases and 4 bases respectively, with 10 bases between them. Germline V lookup: CDR1 DFQATT, CDR2 SNEGSKA (reference sequence). The CDR3 loop reads CSARDSRGNQPQHF. As DNA, the CDR3 is TGCAGTGCTAGAGACAGTCGGGGGAATCAGCCCCAGCATTTT.

Only a few counts were recorded for this clonotype. This chain joins TRBV11-1 and TRBJ2-2; TRBD2 aligns across 13 bases. Germline values: CDR1 SGHAT, CDR2 FQDESV (reference sequence). The V gene end was trimmed by 7 bases and the J gene end by 3 bases; junction bases not matched to a gene: 8. The CDR3 runs to 17 residues. This CDR3 reads CASTDTSGRVYTGELFF. The CDR3 DNA is TGTGCCAGCACTGACACTAGCGGGAGGGTCTACACCGGGGAGCTGTTTTTT.

This chain links TRBV12-3 or TRBV12-4 with TRBJ2-1, with D hard to call. This CDR3 spans 16 amino acids. The V end lost 6 bases, the J end lost 6 bases, and 21 bases lay between the germline ends. The CDR3 loop is CASSPRDSPWINEQFF. The CDR3 bases are TGTGCCAGCAGCCCTCGTGACTCCCCTTGGATCAATGAGCAGTTCTTC.

This clonotype showed up just a few times. This chain uses TRBV20-1 with TRBJ1-2, with TRBD1 identical over 8 bases. With 6 bases clipped from V and 8 bases from J, the junction kept 11 bases outside the gene matches. Germline values: CDR1 DFQATT, CDR2 SNEGSKA (reference sequence). This CDR3 is 13 amino acids long. The CDR3 DNA sequence: TGCAGTGCAACGGACAGGGTTGGGATCGGCTACACCTTC. This sequence encodes CSATDRVGIGYTF.

This clonotype was counted a few times. The V call is TRBV7-8, the J call TRBJ2-7, with D possibly being TRBD1 (6 bases). CDR1 and CDR2 (germline): SGHVS, FQNEAQ. V was trimmed by 5 bases and J by 0 bases, leaving 14 bases between them. This CDR3 contains 15 residues. The CDR3 loop reads CASSAAGVRSYEQYF. CDR3 DNA sequence: TGTGCCAGCAGCGCAGCAGGGGTACGCTCCTACGAGCAGTACTTC.

This clonotype was counted between two and nine times. The chain is built from TRBV3-1 and TRBJ2-3; D unclear. V shed 0 bases and J shed 5 bases, with 9 bases lying between them. This CDR3 is 14 amino acids long. Germline V lookup: CDR1 LGHDT, CDR2 YNNKEL (reference sequence). The CDR3 is CASSQETFIDTQYF. CDR3 nucleotides: TGTGCCAGCAGCCAAGAAACCTTTATAGATACGCAGTATTTT.

This clonotype has only a few counts. A junction boundary mismatches the germline segment, possibly from a read error. The V gene is TRBV7-8, the J gene TRBJ2-5; D ambiguous. Germline CDR1 reads SGHVS; CDR2 reads FQNEAQ. CDR3 length: 13 amino acids. The CDR3 spells CASSLALQGTQYF. In nucleotides, the CDR3 is TGTGCCAGCAGCTTAGCCTTACAAGGGACCCAGTACTTC.

There are a few counts of this clonotype. V is TRBV6-4 and J is TRBJ2-1; tentatively, D is TRBD2 (6 bases). This CDR3 has 16 residues. The V and J ends lost 4 bases and 5 bases respectively, with 18 bases between them. Germline CDR1 and CDR2: MRHNA and SNTAGT. CDR3 nucleotide sequence: TGTGCCAGCAGTGCCACTTTTAGCGGAAGGCACAATGAGCAGTTCTTC. Translation: CASSATFSGRHNEQFF.

This clonotype has a handful of counts. The chain links TRBV7-8 to TRBJ2-7, with D perhaps matching TRBD2 (5 bases). This CDR3 has 16 residues. Germline CDR1 is SGHVS and CDR2 is FQNEAQ. V was cut by 3 bases and J by 2 bases, with 17 bases left in between. The CDR3 DNA sequence: TGTGCCAGCAGCTTTGGAGCGGTCAGTGGACCCTACGAGCAGTACGTC. This gives the protein CASSFGAVSGPYEQYV.

This clonotype appeared a few times. The chain carries TRBV2 and TRBJ1-2; unclear D gene. CDR3 length equals 12 residues. Germline-derived CDR1 and CDR2 are SNHLY and FYNNEI. Trimming took 7 bases from V and 6 from J, leaving 12 bases between them. The CDR3 reads CASNRPGDGYTF. DNA for the CDR3: TGTGCCAGCAACCGGCCGGGCGATGGCTACACCTTC.